The text below deals with one TCR beta chain. Its antigen remains unidentified. Base qualities are not at hand, and no much larger clone is one base apart. The CDR3 regions of human TCRbeta chains were analyzed by immunosequencing. Turning to the authors' computational methods: TCRs in the repertoires were compared against a reference library of SARS-CoV-2-specific TCRs that had been generated with the MIRA antigen-specificity platform. Breadth was defined as the fraction of unique TCRs that were SARS-CoV-2-associated, and depth was defined as the fraction of total T cells that were SARS-CoV-2-associated. Using the MIRA data, every spike-specific TCR was mapped to the spike region that the TCR reacted to and assigned to either a CD4 or a CD8 class. Log10-transformed breadth and depth values were compared by one-way ANOVA with Sidak's multiple comparisons tests. The table comes from immuneACCESS by way of TCRdb, which keeps in-frame sequences with V and J called. Part of the clones is missing from these tables; in studies checked, under half for an unresolved V gene and the rest for unknown reasons. V and J calls and clone size are those listed in that table; D and trimming were worked out from the DNA. Here the sample has about 85,000 clones; approximately 89% occur a single time. Roughly 15% of the sample lies in the top ten.

This sample is drawn from a study of T cell responses to AZD1222 COVID-19 vaccine (dated by TCRdb to about 2021). Concerning the study at large: AZD1222 recipients given second doses at about 4 weeks or at about 12 weeks were pooled, since spike-specific TCR depth and breadth were not found to differ between the two schedules. A total of 233 trial participants underwent TCR sequencing, of whom about 210 had received two doses of AZD1222 and some 25 had received two doses of the MenACWY control vaccine. Trial participants were enrolled by age into 18-55, 56-69 and 70-plus year subgroups, with roughly 160, 29 and 62 TCR-sequenced participants respectively. Summary of the overall study and its limitations: Spike-specific TCR breadth and depth rose significantly after two AZD1222 doses compared with day 0 and with MenACWY recipients. Only five or six AZD1222 recipients were SARS-CoV-2 seropositive at baseline, limiting conclusions about previously exposed vaccinees. Participants were mostly white British, with more females than males. The authors suggested clonal diversity may have been underestimated. In the small 56-69-year group, the increase in depth fell short of significance, most likely because of low power. Reportedly, close to half of the unique spike-specific TCRs recognized epitopes lying outside the regions that are mutated in the B.1.351 and B.1.1.7 variants. The whole spike protein was spanned by vaccine-associated CD4 TCRs, and dominant responses were seen in regions 160-218 and 743-854. Because no samples from the day 14 peak response were available, repertoires could be characterized only after the peak T cell response.

V loses 0 bases of germline sequence and J loses 5 bases, and the interval between the two ends is 8 bases. From the cysteine up to the phenylalanine, the CDR3 has a length of 14 residues. The entry retains the CDR3 DNA only, 42 bases that are in frame from base 1. From a lookup of the germline V gene (reference sequence), CDR1 and CDR2 are SGHNT and YYREEE. The sample's time point, from its label and the paper: baseline before first vaccination. Samples from vaccinated people were obtained from the UK trials COV001 and COV002, which included a single-blind randomized controlled phase 2/3 trial of AZD1222 (ChAdOx1 nCoV-19) in healthy adults. For TCRbeta chain sequencing, PBMC samples were collected from trial participants at day 0 and at day 28 after the second dose.

The rearrangement combines TRBV5-4 with TRBJ1-4; no D segment can be confidently identified. The material was peripheral blood, obtained on day 0 of AZD1222 vaccination. This sequence originates from an adult in good health. The CDR3 corresponds to CASSLDSGNEKLFF. The base sequence is TGTGCCAGCAGCTTGGACAGCGGGAATGAAAAACTGTTTTTT.